Included here is one T cell receptor (beta chain) sequence, with context. What it binds is unknown. This entry is derived from a study of T cells in Graves' hyperthyroidism and ophthalmopathy. As for the study in general: Peripheral blood specimens were obtained at initial diagnosis, prior to any treatment.

The study's findings and limits: In blood, most of the thyroid clonotypes expanded above 0.001 were also present.

An approximately 10 ml volume of fresh peripheral blood provided the PBMCs. RNA transcripts gave rise to amplified TCR beta CDR3 regions. TCR CDR3 underwent first-round RT-PCR with the HTBI primer set. Each CDR3 protein is one row after TCRdb ran MiXCR on the multiplex PCR reads. The sample has some 550,000 distinct CDR3 sequences, less than 25% seen once; the top ten hold 26%. Trimming took 2 bases from V and 3 from J; bases not matched to a gene: 3. CDR3 length: 13 amino acids. Germline loops: CDR1 GTSNPN, CDR2 SVGIG (reference sequence). The rearrangement joins TRBV30 to TRBJ1-2; TRBD1 matches 7 bases. What was sequenced was blood. The receptor was derived from a man younger than 35 with Graves' hyperthyroidism. CDR3 in DNA: TGTGCCTGGAGTAGGGGGCAAGACTATGGCTACACCTTC. This codes for CAWSRGQDYGYTF.